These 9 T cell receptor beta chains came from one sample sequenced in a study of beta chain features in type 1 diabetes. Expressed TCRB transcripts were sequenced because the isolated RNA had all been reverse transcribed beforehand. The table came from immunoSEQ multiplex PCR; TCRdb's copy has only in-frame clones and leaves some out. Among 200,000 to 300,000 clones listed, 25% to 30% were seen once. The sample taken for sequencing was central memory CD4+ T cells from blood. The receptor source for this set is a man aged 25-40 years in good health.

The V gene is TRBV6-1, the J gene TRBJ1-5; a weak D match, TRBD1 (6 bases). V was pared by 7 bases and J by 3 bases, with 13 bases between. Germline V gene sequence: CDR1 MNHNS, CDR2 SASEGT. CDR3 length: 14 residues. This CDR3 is CASIGQGINQPQHF. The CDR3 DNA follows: TGTGCCAGCATAGGTCAGGGGATCAATCAGCCCCAGCATTTT.

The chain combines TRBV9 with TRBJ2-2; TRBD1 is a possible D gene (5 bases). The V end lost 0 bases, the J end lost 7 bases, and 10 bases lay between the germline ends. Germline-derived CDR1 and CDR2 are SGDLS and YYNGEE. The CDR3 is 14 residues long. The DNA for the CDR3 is TGTGCCAGCAGCGTAGAAGGGGTGGTCGGGGAGCTGTTTTTT. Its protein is CASSVEGVVGELFF.

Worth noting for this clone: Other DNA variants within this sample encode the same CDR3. As DNA, the CDR3 is TGTGCCAGCAGCCTGGGACAGGGGGCCTACGAGCAGTACTTC. Encoded protein: CASSLGQGAYEQYF. This rearrangement joins TRBV7-2 to TRBJ2-7; TRBD1 matches at 11 bases. Per the germline V gene, CDR1 is SGHTA and CDR2 is FQGNSA. J was trimmed by 2 bases and V by 5 bases; bases with no gene match: 2. This CDR3 has 14 residues. The entire variable domain, with the rest obtained from reference TRBV7-2 and TRBJ2-7, is as follows: GAGVSQSPSNKVTEKGKDVELRCDPISGHTALYWYRQSLGQGLEFLIYFQGNSAPDKSGLPSDRFSAERTGGSVSTLTIQRTQQEDSAVYLCASSLGQGAYEQYFGPGTRLTVT.

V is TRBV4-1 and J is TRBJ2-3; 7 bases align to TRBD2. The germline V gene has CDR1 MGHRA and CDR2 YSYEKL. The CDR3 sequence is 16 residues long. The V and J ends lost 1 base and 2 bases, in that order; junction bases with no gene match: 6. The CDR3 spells CASSQGRGRATDTQYF. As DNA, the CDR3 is TGCGCCAGCAGCCAAGGCCGTGGGAGGGCCACAGATACGCAGTATTTT.

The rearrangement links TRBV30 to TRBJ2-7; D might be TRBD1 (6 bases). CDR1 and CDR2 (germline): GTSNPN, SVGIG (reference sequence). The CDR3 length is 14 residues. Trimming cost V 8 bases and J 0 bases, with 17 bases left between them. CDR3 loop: CARKRDTSSYEQYF. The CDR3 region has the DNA TGTGCCCGTAAACGGGACACTAGCTCCTACGAGCAGTACTTC.

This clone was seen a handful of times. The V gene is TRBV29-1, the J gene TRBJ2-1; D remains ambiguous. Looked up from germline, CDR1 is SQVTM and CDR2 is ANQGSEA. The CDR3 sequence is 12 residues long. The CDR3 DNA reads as TGCAGTGCTACATCCGCTGCCAATGAGCAGTTCTTC. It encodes CSATSAANEQFF.

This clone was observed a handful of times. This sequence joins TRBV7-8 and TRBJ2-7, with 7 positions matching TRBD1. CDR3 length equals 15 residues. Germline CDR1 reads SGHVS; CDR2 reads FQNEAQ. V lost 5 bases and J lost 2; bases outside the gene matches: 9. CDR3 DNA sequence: TGTGCCAGCAGCGAGACGGGACAGACCACCTACGAGCAGTACTTC. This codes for CASSETGQTTYEQYF.

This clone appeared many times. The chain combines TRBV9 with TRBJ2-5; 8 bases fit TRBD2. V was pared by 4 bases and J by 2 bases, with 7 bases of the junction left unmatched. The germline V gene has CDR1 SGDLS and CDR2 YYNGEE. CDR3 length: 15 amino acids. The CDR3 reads CASSWTSSGQETQYF. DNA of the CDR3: TGTGCCAGCAGCTGGACCTCTAGCGGGCAAGAGACCCAGTACTTC.

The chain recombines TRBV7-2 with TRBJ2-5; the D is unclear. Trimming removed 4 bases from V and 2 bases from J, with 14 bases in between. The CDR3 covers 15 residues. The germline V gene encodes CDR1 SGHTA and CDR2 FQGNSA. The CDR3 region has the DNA TGTGCCAGCAGCTCTGAAGGAAGTTGGCAAGAGACCCAGTACTTC. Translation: CASSSEGSWQETQYF.